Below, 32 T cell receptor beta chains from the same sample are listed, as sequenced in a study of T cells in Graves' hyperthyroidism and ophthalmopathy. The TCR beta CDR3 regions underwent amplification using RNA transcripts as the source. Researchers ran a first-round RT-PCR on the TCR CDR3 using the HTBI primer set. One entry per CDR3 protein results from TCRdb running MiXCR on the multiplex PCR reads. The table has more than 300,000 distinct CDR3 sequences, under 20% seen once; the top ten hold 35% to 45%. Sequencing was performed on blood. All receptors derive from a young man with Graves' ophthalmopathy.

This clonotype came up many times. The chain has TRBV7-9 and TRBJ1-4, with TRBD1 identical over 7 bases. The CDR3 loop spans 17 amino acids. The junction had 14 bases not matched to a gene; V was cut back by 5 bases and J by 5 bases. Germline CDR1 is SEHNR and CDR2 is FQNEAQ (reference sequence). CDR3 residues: CASSPRKPGTENEKLFF. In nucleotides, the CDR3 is TGTGCCAGCAGCCCTCGGAAACCCGGGACAGAGAATGAAAAACTGTTTTTT. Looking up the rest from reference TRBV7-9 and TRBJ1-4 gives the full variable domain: DTGVSQNPRHKITKRGQNVTFRCDPISEHNRLYWYRQTLGQGPEFLTYFQNEAQLEKSRLLSDRFSAERPKGSFSTLEIQRTEQGDSAMYLCASSPRKPGTENEKLFFGSGTQLSVL.

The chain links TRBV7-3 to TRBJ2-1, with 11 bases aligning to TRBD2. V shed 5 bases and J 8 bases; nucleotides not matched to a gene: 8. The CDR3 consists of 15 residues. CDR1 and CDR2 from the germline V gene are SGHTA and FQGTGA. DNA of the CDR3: TGTGCCAGCAGCCTTAGCGGGGGGGCCGGGGATGAGCAGTTCTTC. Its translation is CASSLSGGAGDEQFF.

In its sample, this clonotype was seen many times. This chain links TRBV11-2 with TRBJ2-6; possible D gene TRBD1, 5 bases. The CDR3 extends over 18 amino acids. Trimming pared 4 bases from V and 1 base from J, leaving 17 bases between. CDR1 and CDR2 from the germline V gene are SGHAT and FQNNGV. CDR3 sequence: CASSWQGFFGSGANVLTF. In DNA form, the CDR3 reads TGTGCCAGCAGCTGGCAGGGTTTTTTTGGGTCTGGGGCCAACGTCCTGACTTTC.

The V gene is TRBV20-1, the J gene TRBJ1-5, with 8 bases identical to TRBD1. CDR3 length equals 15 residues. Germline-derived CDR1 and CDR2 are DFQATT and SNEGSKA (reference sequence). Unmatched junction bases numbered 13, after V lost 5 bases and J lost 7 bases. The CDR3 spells CSASDRGLESQPQHF. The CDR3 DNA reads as TGCAGTGCTTCTGACAGGGGCCTAGAGAGCCAGCCCCAGCATTTT.

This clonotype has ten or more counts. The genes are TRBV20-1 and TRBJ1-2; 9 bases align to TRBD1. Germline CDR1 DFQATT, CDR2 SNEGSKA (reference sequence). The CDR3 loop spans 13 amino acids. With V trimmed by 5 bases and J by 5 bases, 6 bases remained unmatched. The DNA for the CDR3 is TGCAGTGCTGCTGGACAGGGGCCTTATGGCTACACCTTC. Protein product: CSAAGQGPYGYTF.

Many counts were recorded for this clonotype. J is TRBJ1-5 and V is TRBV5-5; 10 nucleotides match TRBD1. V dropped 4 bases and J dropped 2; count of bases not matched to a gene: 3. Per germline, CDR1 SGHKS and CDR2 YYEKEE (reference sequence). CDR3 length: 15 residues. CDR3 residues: CASSAGTGGNQPQHF. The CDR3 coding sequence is TGTGCCAGCAGCGCTGGGACAGGGGGCAATCAGCCCCAGCATTTT.

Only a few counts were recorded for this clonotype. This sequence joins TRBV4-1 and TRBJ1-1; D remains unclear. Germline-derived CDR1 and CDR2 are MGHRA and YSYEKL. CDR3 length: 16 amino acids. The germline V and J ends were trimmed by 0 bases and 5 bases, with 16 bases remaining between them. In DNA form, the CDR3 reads TGCGCCAGCAGCCAAGATAGGAAGCAGAAATATACTGAAGCTTTCTTT. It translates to CASSQDRKQKYTEAFF.

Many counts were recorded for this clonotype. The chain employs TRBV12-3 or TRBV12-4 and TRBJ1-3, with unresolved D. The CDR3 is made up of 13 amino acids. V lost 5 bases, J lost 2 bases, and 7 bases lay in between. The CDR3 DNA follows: TGTGCCAGCAGTCGGGTGGCTGGAAACACCATATATTTT. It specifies CASSRVAGNTIYF.

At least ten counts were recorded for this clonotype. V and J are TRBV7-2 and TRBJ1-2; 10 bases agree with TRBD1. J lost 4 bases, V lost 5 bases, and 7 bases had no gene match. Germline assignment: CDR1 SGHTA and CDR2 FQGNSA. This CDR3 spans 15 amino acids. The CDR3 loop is CASSTRGDRGYGYTF. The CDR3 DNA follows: TGTGCCAGCAGCACCCGAGGGGACAGGGGCTATGGCTACACCTTC.

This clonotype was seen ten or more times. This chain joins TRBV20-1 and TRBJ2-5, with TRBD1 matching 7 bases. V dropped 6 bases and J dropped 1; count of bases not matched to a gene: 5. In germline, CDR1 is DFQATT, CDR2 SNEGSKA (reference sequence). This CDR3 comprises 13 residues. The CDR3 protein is CSAPDRVQETQYF. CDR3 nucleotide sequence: TGCAGTGCGCCTGACAGGGTCCAAGAGACCCAGTACTTC.

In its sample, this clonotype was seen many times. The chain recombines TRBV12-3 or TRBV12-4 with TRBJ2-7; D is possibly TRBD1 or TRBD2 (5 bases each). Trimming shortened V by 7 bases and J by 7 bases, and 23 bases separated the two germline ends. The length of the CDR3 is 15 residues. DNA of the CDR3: TGTGCCAGCACCTGGGGGACCGGGCCAGCCGGGGAGCAGTACTTC. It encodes CASTWGTGPAGEQYF.

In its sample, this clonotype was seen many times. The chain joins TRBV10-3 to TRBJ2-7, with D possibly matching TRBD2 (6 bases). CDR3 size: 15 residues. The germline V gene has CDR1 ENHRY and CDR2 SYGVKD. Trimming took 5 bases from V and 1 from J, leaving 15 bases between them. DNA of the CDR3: TGTGCCATCAGTTCTTGGGCGGGACGGTCCTACGAGCAGTACTTC. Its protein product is CAISSWAGRSYEQYF.

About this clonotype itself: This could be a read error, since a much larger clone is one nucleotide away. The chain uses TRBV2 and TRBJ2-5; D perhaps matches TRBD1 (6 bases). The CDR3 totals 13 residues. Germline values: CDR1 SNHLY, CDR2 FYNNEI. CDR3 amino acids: CAGSGTIQETLYF. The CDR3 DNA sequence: TGTGCCGGCTCCGGGACAATCCAAGAGACCCTGTACTTC.

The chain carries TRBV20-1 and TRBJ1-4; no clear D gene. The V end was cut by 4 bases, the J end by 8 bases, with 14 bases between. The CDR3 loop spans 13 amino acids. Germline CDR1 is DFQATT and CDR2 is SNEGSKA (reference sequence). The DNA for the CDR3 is TGCAGTGCTAATACGGAGGGATCGGAAAAACTGTTTTTT. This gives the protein CSANTEGSEKLFF.

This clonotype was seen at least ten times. The CDR3, as DNA: TGTGCCAGCAGGGGTGAAGGACCGCCCGAGCGGGCGACCCAGTACTTC. This sequence encodes CASRGEGPPERATQYF. The gene calls are TRBV7-9 and TRBJ2-5, with D perhaps matching TRBD2 (6 bases). The CDR3 totals 16 residues. Germline CDR1 reads SEHNR; CDR2 reads FQNEAQ (reference sequence). Trimming removed 6 bases at V and 7 bases at J, with 24 bases between.

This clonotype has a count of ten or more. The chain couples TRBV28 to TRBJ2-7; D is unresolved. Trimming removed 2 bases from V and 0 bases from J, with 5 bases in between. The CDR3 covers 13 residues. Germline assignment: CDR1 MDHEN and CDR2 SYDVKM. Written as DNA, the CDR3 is TGTGCCAGCAGTTTACTTATCTCCTACGAGCAGTACTTC. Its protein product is CASSLLISYEQYF.

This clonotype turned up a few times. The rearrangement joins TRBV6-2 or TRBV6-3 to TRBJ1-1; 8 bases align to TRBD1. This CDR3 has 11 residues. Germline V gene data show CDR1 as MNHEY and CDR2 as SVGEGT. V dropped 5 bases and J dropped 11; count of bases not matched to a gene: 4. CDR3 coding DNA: TGTGCCAGCAGTGACAGGGGTGGTGCTTTCTTT. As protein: CASSDRGGAFF.

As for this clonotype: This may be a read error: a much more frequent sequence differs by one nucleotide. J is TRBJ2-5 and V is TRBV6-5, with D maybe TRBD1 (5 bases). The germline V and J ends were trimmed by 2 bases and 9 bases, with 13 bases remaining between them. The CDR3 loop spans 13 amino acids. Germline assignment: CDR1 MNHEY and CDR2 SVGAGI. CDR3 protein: CASSYPRQGAQYF. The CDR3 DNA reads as TGTGCCAGCAGTTACCCCAGGCAAGGGGCCCAGTACTTC.

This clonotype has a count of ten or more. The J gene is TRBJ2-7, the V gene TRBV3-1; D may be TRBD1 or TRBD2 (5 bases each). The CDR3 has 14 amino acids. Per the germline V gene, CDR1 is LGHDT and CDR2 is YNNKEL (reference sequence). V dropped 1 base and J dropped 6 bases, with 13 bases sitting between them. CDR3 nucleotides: TGTGCCAGCAGCCAAGCGACGGGGCTAAGCGAGCAGTACTTC. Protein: CASSQATGLSEQYF.

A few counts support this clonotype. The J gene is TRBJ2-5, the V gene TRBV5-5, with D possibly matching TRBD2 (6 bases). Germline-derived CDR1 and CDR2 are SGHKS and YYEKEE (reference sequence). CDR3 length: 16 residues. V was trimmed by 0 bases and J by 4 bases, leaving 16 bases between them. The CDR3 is CASSLAGVGGLETQYF. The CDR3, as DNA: TGTGCCAGCAGCTTGGCGGGGGTCGGAGGACTAGAGACCCAGTACTTC.

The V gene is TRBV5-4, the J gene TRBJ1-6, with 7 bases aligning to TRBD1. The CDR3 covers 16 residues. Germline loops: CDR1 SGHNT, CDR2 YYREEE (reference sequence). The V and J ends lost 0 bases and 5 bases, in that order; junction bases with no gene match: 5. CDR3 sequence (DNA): TGTGCCAGCAGCTTGGGGGCGGACAGGCATAATTCACCCCTCCACTTT. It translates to CASSLGADRHNSPLHF.

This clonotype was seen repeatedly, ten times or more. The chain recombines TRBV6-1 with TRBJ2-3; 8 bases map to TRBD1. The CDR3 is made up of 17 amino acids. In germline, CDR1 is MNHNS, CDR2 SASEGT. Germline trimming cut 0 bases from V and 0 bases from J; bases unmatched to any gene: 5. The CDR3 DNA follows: TGTGCCAGCAGTGAAGCGCTTCGGACAGGGAGCACAGATACGCAGTATTTT. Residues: CASSEALRTGSTDTQYF.

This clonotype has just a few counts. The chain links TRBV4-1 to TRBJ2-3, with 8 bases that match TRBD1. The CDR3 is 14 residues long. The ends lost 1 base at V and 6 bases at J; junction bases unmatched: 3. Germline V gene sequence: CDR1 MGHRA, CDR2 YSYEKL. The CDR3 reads CASSQAGGKDTQYF. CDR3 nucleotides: TGCGCCAGCAGCCAAGCAGGGGGCAAGGATACGCAGTATTTT.

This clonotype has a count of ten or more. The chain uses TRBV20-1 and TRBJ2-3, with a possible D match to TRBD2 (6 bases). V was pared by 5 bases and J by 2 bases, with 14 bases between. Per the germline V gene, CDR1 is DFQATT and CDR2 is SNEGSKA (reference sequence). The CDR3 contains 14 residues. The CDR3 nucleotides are TGCAGTGCTGCGACTAGAGAAACCACAGATACGCAGTATTTT. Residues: CSAATRETTDTQYF.

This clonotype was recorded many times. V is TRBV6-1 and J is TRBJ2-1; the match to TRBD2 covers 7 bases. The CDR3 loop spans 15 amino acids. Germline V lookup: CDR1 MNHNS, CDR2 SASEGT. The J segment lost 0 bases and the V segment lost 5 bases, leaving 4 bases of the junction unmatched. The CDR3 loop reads CASSRGVSSYNEQFF. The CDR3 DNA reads TGTGCCAGCAGTCGGGGGGTTAGCTCCTACAATGAGCAGTTCTTC.

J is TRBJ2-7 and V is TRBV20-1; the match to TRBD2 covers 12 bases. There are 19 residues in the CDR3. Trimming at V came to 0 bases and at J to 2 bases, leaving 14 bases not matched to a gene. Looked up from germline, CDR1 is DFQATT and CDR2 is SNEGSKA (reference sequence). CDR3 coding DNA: TGCAGTGCTAGAGATTTGGGCAGGACTAGCGGGATACTCGCCTACGAGCAGTACTTC. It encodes CSARDLGRTSGILAYEQYF.

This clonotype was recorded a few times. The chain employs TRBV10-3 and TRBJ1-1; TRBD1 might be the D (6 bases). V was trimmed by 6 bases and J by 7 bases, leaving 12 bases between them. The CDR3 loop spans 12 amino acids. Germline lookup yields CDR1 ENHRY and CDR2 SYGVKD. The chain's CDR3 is CAISAGQIEAFF. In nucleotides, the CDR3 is TGTGCCATCAGCGCCGGACAGATTGAAGCTTTCTTT.

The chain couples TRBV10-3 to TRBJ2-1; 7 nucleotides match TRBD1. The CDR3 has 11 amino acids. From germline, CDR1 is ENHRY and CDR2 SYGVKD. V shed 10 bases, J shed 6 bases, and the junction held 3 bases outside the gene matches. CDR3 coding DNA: TGTGCCACCGGACAGGTCAATGAGCAGTTCTTC. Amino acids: CATGQVNEQFF.

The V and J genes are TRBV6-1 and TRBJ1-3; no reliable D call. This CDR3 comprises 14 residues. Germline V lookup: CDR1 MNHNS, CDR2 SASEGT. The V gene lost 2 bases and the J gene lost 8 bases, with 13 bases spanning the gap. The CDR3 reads CASSESPQRDTIYF. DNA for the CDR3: TGTGCCAGCAGTGAATCCCCCCAGAGGGACACCATATATTTT.

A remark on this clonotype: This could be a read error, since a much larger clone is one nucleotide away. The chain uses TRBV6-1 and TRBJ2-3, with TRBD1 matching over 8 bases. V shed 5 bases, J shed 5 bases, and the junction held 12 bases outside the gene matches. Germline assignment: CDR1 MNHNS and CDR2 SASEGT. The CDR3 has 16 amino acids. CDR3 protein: CASSITGTGTKDTQYF. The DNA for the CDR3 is TGTGCCAGCAGTATAACCGGGACAGGTACGAAAGATACGCAGTATTTT.

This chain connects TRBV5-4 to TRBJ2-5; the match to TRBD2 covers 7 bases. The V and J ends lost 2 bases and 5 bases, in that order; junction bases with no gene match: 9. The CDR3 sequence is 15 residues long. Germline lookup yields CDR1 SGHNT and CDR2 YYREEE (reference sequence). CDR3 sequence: CASSFPGRGGETQYF. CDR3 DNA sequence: TGTGCCAGCAGCTTCCCGGGACGGGGAGGGGAGACCCAGTACTTC.

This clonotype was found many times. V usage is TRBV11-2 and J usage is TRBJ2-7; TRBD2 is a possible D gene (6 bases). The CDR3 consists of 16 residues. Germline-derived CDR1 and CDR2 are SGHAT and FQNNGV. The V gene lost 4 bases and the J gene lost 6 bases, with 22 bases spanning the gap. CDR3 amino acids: CASSYSPGPQEGEQYF. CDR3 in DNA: TGTGCCAGCAGCTATAGTCCGGGACCCCAGGAGGGCGAGCAGTACTTC. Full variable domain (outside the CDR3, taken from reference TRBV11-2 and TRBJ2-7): EAGVAQSPRYKIIEKRQSVAFWCNPISGHATLYWYQQILGQGPKLLIQFQNNGVVDDSQLPKDRFSAERLKGVDSTLKIQPAKLEDSAVYLCASSYSPGPQEGEQYFGPGTRLTVT.